The rows below give T cell receptor beta chains drawn from one sample of a study of post-analysis software for immune sequencing data. TCRdb passed the PCR reads through MiXCR, listing each CDR3 protein once. The sample lists a few hundred thousand distinct CDR3 sequences, around 34% occurring once. Material: blood. These receptors came from a girl aged 2 to 17 with multiple sclerosis. Each CDR3 is given with its conserved first and last residue. D genes are given only for firm matches. Only part of the rows carry a size: once, few, many, or a class if the clone is expanded.

>TRBJ2-1|NA|NA|TRBV27
TGTGCCAGCAGTTTAGGGCCAATTTCCAATGAGCAGTTCTTC
CASSLGPISNEQFF
>TRBJ1-2|NA|NA|TRBV7-9
TGTGCCAGCAGCTTAGCCGAGCCCCTTCGAAGAGGCTACACCTTC
CASSLAEPLRRGYTF
>TRBJ1-4|TRBD1|NA|TRBV3-1
TGTGCCAGCAGCATACGACAGGGGGCGAGTGAAGAACTGTTTTTT
CASSIRQGASEELFF
>TRBJ2-2|TRBD1|NA|TRBV7-9
TGTGCCAGCAGCTTATTTTTAGGGGGCGCGAACACCGGGGAGCTGTTTTTT
CASSLFLGGANTGELFF
>TRBJ1-6|TRBD1|few|TRBV3-1
TGTGCCAGCAGCCAAGATGGGGACAGGGGATCACCCCTCCACTTT
CASSQDGDRGSPLHF
>TRBJ1-2|NA|NA|TRBV5-1
TGCGCCAGCAGCTCCGTTTCTAACTATGGCTACACCTTC
CASSSVSNYGYTF
>TRBJ2-7|NA|NA|TRBV5-6
TGTGCCAGCAGCTTAGAAGTGGGGGGGGCCACCCACGAGCAGTACTTC
CASSLEVGGATHEQYF
>TRBJ2-5|NA|NA|TRBV5-6
TGTGCCAGCAGCGTGGCTCTCCGGAAAGAGACCCAGTACTTC
CASSVALRKETQYF
>TRBJ2-1|NA|NA|TRBV3-1
TGTGCCAGCAGCCAATTGGCGGGGTCCTACAATGAGCAGTTCTTC
CASSQLAGSYNEQFF
>TRBJ2-5|TRBD2|NA|TRBV7-9
TGTGCCAGCAGCTTCTCCCTAGCGGGGAAACAAGAGACCCAGTACTTC
CASSFSLAGKQETQYF
>TRBJ1-5|NA|few|TRBV5-6
TGTGCCAGCAGCCCGGGAAGTAGGACTCAGCCCCAGCATTTT
CASSPGSRTQPQHF
>TRBJ2-5|NA|NA|TRBV7-6
TGTGCCAGCGGTAGTGCTAGCAGGGTTGTCGAGACCCAGTACTTC
CASGSASRVVETQYF
>TRBJ2-3|TRBD2|NA|TRBV15
TGTGCCACCAGCAGAGATGGGGGGGGTTCGCAGTATTTT
CATSRDGGGSQYF
>TRBJ1-1|NA|few|TRBV20-1
TGCAGCGGCCGGACAGCACCCTTCACTGAAGCTTTCTTT
CSGRTAPFTEAFF
>TRBJ2-7|TRBD2|few|TRBV3-1
TGTGCCAGCAGCCAAGTGACTAGCGGTACGAGCTCCTACGAGCAGTACTTC
CASSQVTSGTSSYEQYF
>TRBJ1-5|NA|NA|TRBV6-6
TGTGCCAGCAGCCCCCCCCGGACAGAATATAGCAATCAGCCCCAGCATTTT
CASSPPRTEYSNQPQHF
>TRBJ2-3|NA|NA|TRBV5-1
TGCGCCAGCAGCATACAGGGTATAGCGGATACGCAGTATTTT
CASSIQGIADTQYF
>TRBJ1-2|NA|few|TRBV5-1
TGCGCCAGCAGCTTGGACGGGTTTAAAGGCTACACCTTC
CASSLDGFKGYTF
>TRBJ2-5|TRBD2|NA|TRBV9
TGTGCCAGCAGCGCCGGGACTAGCCGGGAGACCCAGTACTTC
CASSAGTSRETQYF
>TRBJ2-1|NA|NA|TRBV27
TGTGCCAGCGGGGTGGGGACGGTCAATGAGCAGTTCTTC
CASGVGTVNEQFF
>TRBJ2-5|TRBD2|NA|TRBV12-3/TRBV12-4
TGTGCCAGCAGTTTAGGGGTCGCTAGCGGGGGTCTGGAACAAGGGACCCAGTACTTC
CASSLGVASGGLEQGTQYF
>TRBJ1-1|NA|once|TRBV2
TGTGCCAGCAGCATGGGTTGGGGCACTGAAGCTTTCTTT
CASSMGWGTEAFF
>TRBJ2-3|TRBD2|NA|TRBV20-1
TGCAGTGCCGGACTAGCTAGCACAGATACGCAGTATTTT
CSAGLASTDTQYF
>TRBJ1-2|TRBD1|NA|TRBV3-1
TGTGCCAGCAGCCAAGTGGGGACAGGGCGCGCTAACTATGGCTACACCTTC
CASSQVGTGRANYGYTF
>TRBJ2-4|NA|NA|TRBV20-1
TGCAGTGCTATTGGCGGGGCCAAAAACATTCAGTACTTC
CSAIGGAKNIQYF
>TRBJ1-2|NA|few|TRBV4-1
TGCGCCAGCAGCCATAGAGAGGCGGGGGGCTATGGCTACACCTTC
CASSHREAGGYGYTF
>TRBJ2-5|NA|NA|TRBV11-2
TGTGCCAGCAGCTTAGAAGCGGATAGGTACCAAGAGACCCAGTACTTC
CASSLEADRYQETQYF
>TRBJ2-1|TRBD2|NA|TRBV28
TGTGCCAGCGGTTTACAGACTAGCGGGGACAATGAGCAGTTCTTC
CASGLQTSGDNEQFF
>TRBJ1-2|NA|many|TRBV5-1
TGCGCCAGCAGCCCGGGTGAGGGGAGAGGCTATGGCTACACCTTC
CASSPGEGRGYGYTF
>TRBJ2-1|NA|NA|TRBV5-1
TGCGCCAGCAGCTTGGATCCGGTGTCCTACGAGCAGTTCTTC
CASSLDPVSYEQFF
>TRBJ2-5|NA|NA|TRBV20-1
TGCAGTGCTACACTGGCGGGTTGGTCGCCCCAAGAGACCCAGTACTTC
CSATLAGWSPQETQYF